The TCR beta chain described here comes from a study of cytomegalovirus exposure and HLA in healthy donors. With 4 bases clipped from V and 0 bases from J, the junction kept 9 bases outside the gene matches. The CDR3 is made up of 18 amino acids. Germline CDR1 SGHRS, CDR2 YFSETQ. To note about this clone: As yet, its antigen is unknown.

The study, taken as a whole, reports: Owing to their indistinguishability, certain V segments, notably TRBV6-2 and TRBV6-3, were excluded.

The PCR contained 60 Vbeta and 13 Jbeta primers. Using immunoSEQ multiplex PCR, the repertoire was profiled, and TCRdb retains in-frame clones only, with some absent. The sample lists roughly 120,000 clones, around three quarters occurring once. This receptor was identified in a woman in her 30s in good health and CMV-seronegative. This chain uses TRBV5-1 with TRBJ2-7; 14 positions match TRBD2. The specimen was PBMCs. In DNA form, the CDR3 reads TGCGCCAGCAGCGCCGGGGGGACTAGCGGGGGAAACTCCTACGAGCAGTACTTC. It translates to CASSAGGTSGGNSYEQYF.